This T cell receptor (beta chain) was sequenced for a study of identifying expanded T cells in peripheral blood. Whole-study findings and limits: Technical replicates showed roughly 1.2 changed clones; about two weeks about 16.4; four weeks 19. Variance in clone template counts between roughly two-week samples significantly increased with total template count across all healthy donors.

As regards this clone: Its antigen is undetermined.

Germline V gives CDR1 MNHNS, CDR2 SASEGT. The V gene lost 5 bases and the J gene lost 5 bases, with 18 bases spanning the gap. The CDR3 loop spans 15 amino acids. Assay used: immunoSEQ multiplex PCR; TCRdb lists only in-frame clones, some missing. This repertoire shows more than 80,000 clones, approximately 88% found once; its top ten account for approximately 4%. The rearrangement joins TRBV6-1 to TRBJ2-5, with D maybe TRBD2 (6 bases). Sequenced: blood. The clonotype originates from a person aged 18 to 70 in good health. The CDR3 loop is CASSPRGGPRETQYF. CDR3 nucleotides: TGTGCCAGCAGTCCGAGGGGAGGACCCCGGGAGACCCAGTACTTC.